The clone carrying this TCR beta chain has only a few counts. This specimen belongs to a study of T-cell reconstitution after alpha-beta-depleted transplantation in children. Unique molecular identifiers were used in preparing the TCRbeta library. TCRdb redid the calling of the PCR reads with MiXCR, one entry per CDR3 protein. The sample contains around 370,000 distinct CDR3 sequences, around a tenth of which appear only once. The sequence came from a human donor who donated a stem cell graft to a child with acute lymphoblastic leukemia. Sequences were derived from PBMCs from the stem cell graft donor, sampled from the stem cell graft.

In nucleotides, the CDR3 is TGTGCCACCAGCAGAGATCAAGGGCCTGGAAACACCATATATTTT. It encodes CATSRDQGPGNTIYF. The V and J genes are TRBV15 and TRBJ1-3, with D uncertain. The CDR3 runs 15 residues. Germline V lookup: CDR1 LNHNV, CDR2 YYDKDF (reference sequence). V was cut by 0 bases and J by 2 bases, with 8 bases left in between. The entire variable domain, with the rest obtained from reference TRBV15 and TRBJ1-3, is as follows: DAMVIQNPRYQVTQFGKPVTLSCSQTLNHNVMYWYQQKSSQAPKLLFHYYDKDFNNEADTPDNFQSRRPNTSFCFLDIRSPGLGDTAMYLCATSRDQGPGNTIYFGEGSWLTVV.